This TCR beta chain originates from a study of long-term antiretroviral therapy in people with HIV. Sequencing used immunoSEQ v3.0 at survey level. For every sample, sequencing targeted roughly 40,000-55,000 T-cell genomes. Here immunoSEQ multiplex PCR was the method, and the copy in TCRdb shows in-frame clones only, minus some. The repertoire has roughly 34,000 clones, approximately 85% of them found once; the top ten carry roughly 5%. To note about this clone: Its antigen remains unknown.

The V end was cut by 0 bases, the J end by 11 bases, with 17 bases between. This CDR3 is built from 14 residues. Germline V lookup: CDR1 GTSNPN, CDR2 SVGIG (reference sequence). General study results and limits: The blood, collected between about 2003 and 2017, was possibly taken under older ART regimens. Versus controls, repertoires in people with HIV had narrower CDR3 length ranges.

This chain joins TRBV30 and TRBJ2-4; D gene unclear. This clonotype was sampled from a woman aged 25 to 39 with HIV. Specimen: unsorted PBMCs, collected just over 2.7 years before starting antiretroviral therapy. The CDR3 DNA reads TGTGCCTGGAGTGTACTGCAGTCAGGTACCCTTCAGTACTTC. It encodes CAWSVLQSGTLQYF.